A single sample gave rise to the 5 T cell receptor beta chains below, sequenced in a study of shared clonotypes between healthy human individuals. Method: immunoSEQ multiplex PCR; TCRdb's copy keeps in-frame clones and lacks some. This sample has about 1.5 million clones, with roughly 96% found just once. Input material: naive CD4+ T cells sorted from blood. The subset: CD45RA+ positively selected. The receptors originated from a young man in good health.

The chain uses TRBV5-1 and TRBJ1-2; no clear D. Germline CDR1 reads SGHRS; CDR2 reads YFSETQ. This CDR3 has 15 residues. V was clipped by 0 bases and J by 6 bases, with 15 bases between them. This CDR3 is CASSLDSGGVDGYTF. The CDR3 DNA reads TGCGCCAGCAGCTTGGACAGCGGCGGGGTTGATGGCTACACCTTC. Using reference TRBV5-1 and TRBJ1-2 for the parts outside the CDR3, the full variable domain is KAGVTQTPRYLIKTRGQQVTLSCSPISGHRSVSWYQQTPGQGLQFLFEYFSETQRNKGNFPGRFSGRQFSNSRSEMNVSTLELGDSALYLCASSLDSGGVDGYTFGSGTRLTVV.

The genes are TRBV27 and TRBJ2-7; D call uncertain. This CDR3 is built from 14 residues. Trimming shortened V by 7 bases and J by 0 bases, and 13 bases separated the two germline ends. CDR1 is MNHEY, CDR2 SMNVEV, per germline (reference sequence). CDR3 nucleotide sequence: TGTGCCAGCACCCCCCACGGAAGCTCCTACGAGCAGTACTTC. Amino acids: CASTPHGSSYEQYF.

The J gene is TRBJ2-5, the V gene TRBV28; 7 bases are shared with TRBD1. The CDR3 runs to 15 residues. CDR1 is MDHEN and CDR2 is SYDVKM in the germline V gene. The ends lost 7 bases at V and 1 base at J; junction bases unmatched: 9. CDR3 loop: CASNIRTGLQETQYF. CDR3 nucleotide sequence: TGTGCCAGCAACATTCGGACAGGACTCCAAGAGACCCAGTACTTC.

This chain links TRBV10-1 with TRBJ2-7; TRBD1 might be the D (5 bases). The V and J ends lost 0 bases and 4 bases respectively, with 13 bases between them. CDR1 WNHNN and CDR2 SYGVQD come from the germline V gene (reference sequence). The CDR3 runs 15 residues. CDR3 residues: CASSESESAGYEQYF. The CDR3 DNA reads TGCGCCAGCAGTGAGTCGGAGAGCGCAGGGTACGAGCAGTACTTC.

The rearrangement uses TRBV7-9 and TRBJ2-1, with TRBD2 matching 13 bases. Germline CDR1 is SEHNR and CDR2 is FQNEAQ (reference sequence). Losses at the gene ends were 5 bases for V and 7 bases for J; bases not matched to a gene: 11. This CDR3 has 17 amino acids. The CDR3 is CASSPRRTSGSRNEQFF. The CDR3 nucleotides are TGTGCCAGCAGCCCACGTCGGACTAGCGGGAGTCGGAATGAGCAGTTCTTC. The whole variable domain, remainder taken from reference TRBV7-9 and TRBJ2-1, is DTGVSQNPRHKITKRGQNVTFRCDPISEHNRLYWYRQTLGQGPEFLTYFQNEAQLEKSRLLSDRFSAERPKGSFSTLEIQRTEQGDSAMYLCASSPRRTSGSRNEQFFGPGTRLTVL.